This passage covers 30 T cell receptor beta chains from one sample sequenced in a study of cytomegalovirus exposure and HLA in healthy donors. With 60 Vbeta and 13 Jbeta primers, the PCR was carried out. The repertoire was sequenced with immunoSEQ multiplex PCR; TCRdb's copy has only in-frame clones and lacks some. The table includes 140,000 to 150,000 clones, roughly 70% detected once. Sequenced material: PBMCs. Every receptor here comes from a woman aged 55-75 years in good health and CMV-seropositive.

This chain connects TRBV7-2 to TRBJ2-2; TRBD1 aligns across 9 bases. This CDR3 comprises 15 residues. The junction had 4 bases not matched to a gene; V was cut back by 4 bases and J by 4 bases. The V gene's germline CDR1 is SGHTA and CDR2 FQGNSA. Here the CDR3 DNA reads TGTGCCAGCAGCTCGACAGGGGGACTCACCGGGGAGCTGTTTTTT. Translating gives CASSSTGGLTGELFF.

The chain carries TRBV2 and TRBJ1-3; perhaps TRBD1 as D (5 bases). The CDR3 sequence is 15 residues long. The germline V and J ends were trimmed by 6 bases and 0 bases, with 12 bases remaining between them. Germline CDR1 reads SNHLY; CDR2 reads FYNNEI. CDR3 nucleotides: TGTGCCAGCAGGCCAGACAGCGTCTCTGGAAACACCATATATTTT. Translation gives CASRPDSVSGNTIYF.

The CDR3 DNA follows: TGTGCCAGCAGCTTAGGGACAGGGGGTGAGACCCAGTACTTC. Translated, it gives CASSLGTGGETQYF. The rearrangement links TRBV7-9 to TRBJ2-5; TRBD1 matches at 10 bases. Trimming cost V 1 base and J 5 bases; bases outside gene matches: 1. Germline V gene data show CDR1 as SEHNR and CDR2 as FQNEAQ (reference sequence). This CDR3 is built from 14 residues.

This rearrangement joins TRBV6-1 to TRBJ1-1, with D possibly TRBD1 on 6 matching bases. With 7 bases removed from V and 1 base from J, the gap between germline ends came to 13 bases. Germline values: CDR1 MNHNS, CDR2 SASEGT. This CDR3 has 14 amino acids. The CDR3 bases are TGTGCCAGCACAAATACAGGGAAGAACACTGAAGCTTTCTTT. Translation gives CASTNTGKNTEAFF.

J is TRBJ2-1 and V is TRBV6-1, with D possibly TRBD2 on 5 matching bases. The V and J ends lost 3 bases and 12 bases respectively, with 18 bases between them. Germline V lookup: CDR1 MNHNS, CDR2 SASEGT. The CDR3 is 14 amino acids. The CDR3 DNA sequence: TGTGCCAGCAGTGATCCCGGGATTGTGTCTAGGCAGTTCTTC. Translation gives CASSDPGIVSRQFF.

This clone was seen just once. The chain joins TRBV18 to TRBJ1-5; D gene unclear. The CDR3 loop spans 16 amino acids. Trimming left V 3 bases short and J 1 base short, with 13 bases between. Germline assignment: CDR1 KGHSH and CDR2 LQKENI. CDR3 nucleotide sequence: TGTGCCAGCTCACCTTTTCAGGCGTTGAGCAATCAGCCCCAGCATTTT. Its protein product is CASSPFQALSNQPQHF.

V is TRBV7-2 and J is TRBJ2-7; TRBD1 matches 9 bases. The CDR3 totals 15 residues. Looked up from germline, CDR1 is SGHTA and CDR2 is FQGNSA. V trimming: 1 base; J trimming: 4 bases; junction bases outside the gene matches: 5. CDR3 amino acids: CASSLGGTGMYEQYF. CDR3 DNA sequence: TGTGCCAGCAGCTTAGGCGGGACAGGGATGTACGAGCAGTACTTC.

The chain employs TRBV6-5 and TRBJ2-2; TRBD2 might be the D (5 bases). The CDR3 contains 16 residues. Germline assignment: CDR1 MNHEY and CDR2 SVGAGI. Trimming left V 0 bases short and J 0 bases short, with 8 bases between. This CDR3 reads CASSYSADTNTGELFF. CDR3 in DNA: TGTGCCAGCAGTTACTCAGCGGATACGAACACCGGGGAGCTGTTTTTT.

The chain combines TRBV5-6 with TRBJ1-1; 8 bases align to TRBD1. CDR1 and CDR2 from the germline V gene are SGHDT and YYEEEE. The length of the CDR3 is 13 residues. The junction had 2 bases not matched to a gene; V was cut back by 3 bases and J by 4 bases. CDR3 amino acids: CASSWTGSTEAFF. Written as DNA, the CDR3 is TGTGCCAGCAGCTGGACAGGGTCCACTGAAGCTTTCTTT.

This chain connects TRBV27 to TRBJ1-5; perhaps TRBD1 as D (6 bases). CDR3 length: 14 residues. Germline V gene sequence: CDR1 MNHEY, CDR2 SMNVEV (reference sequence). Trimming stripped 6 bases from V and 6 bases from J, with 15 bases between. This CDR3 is CASRTGLRGQPQHF. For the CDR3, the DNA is TGTGCCAGCAGGACAGGCCTCCGGGGTCAGCCCCAGCATTTT.

CDR3 bases: TGTGCCAGCAGCTCCGGGGTGATTAGCAATCAGCCCCAGCATTTT. Translating gives CASSSGVISNQPQHF. This chain joins TRBV7-9 and TRBJ1-5; D call uncertain. The CDR3 spans 15 residues. V was clipped by 4 bases and J by 0 bases, with 10 bases between them. Germline assignment: CDR1 SEHNR and CDR2 FQNEAQ (reference sequence). Looking up the rest from reference TRBV7-9 and TRBJ1-5 gives the full variable domain: DTGVSQNPRHKITKRGQNVTFRCDPISEHNRLYWYRQTLGQGPEFLTYFQNEAQLEKSRLLSDRFSAERPKGSFSTLEIQRTEQGDSAMYLCASSSGVISNQPQHFGDGTRLSIL.

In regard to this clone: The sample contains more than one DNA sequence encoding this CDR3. The CDR3 loop is CASSLDFYEQYF. Here the CDR3 DNA reads TGCGCCAGCAGCTTGGACTTCTACGAGCAGTACTTC. The chain uses TRBV5-1 and TRBJ2-7; D not certain. CDR1 and CDR2 (germline): SGHRS, YFSETQ. There are 12 residues in the CDR3. Trimming cost V 0 bases and J 3 bases, with 4 bases left between them.

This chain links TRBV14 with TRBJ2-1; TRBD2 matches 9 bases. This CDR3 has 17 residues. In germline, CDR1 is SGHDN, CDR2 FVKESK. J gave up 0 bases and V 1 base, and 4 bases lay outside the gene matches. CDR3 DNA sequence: TGTGCCAGCAGCCAAGGGGCTAGCGGGACCTCCTACAATGAGCAGTTCTTC. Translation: CASSQGASGTSYNEQFF.

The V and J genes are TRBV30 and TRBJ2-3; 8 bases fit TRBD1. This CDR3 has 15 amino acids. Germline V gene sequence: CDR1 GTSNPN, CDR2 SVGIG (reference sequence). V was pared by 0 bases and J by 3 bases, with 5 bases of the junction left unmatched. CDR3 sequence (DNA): TGTGCCTGGAGTGTAAGGGGACAGGAGACAGATACGCAGTATTTT. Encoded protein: CAWSVRGQETDTQYF.

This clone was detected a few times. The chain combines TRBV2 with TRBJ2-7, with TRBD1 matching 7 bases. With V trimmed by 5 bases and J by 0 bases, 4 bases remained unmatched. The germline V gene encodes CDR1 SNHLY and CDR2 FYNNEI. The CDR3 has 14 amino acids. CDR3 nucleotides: TGTGCCAGCAGTTTTGACAGGGACTCCTACGAGCAGTACTTC. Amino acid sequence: CASSFDRDSYEQYF.

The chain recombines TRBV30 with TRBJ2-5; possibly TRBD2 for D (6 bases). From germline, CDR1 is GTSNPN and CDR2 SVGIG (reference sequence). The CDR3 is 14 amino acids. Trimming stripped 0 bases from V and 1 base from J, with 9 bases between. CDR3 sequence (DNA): TGTGCCTGGAGTGTATATAGCGGCCAAGAGACCCAGTACTTC. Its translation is CAWSVYSGQETQYF.

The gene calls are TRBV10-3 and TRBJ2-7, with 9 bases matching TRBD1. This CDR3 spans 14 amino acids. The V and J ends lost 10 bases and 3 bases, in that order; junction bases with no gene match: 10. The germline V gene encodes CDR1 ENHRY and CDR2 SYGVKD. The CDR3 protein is CATAGTGYNYEQYF. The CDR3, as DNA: TGTGCCACCGCCGGGACAGGGTACAACTACGAGCAGTACTTC.

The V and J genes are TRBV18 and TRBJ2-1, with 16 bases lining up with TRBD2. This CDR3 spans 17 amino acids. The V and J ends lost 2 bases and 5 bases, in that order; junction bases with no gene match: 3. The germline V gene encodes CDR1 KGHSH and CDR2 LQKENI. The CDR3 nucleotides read TGTGCCAGCTCACCAGGGACTAGCGGGAGGGGGAACAATGAGCAGTTCTTC. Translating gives CASSPGTSGRGNNEQFF.

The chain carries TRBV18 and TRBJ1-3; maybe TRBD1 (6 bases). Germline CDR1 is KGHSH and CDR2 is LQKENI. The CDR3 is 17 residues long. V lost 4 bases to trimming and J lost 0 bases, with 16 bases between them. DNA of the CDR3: TGTGCCAGCTCACGAGCCCCCGACAGGAGCTCTGGAAACACCATATATTTT. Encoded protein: CASSRAPDRSSGNTIYF. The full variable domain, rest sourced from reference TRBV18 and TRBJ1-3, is NAGVMQNPRHLVRRRGQEARLRCSPMKGHSHVYWYRQLPEEGLKFMVYLQKENIIDESGMPKERFSAEFPKEGPSILRIQQVVRGDSAAYFCASSRAPDRSSGNTIYFGEGSWLTVV.

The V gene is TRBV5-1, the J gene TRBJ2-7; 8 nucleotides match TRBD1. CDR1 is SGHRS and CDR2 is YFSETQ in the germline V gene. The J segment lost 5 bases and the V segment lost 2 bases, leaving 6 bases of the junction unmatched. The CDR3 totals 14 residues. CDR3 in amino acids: CASSFGQGSDEQYF. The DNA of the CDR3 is TGCGCCAGCAGCTTCGGACAGGGATCCGACGAGCAGTACTTC.

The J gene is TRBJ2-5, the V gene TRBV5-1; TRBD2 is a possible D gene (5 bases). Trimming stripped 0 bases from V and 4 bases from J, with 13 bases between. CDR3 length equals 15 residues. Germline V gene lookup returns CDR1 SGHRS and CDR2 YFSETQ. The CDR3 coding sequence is TGCGCCAGCAGCTTGGTAGCGCGAGGTGGAGAGACCCAGTACTTC. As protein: CASSLVARGGETQYF.

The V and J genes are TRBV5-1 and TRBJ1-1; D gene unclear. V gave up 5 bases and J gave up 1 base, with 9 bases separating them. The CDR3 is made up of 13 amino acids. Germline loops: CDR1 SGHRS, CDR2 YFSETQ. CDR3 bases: TGCGCCAGCAGTCATACAAGGAACACTGAAGCTTTCTTT. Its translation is CASSHTRNTEAFF.

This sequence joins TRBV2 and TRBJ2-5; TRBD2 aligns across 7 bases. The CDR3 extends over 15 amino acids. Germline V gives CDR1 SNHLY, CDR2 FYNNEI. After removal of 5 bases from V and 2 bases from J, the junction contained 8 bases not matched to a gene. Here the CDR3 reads CASSSIAGLQETQYF. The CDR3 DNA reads TGTGCCAGCAGTTCGATAGCGGGTTTACAAGAGACCCAGTACTTC.

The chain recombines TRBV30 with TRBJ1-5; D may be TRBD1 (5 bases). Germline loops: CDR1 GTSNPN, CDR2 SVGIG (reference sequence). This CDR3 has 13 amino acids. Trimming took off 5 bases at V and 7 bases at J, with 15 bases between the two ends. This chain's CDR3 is CAWAEGRGQPQHF. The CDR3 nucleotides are TGTGCCTGGGCGGAGGGGAGGGGCCAGCCCCAGCATTTT.

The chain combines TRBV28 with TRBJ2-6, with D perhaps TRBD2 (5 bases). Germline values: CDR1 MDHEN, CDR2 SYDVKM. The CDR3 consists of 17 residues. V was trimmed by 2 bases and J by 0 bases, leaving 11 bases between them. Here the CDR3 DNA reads TGTGCCAGCAGTTTAAGGTTGGGGAGCTCTGGGGCCAACGTCCTGACTTTC. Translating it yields CASSLRLGSSGANVLTF.

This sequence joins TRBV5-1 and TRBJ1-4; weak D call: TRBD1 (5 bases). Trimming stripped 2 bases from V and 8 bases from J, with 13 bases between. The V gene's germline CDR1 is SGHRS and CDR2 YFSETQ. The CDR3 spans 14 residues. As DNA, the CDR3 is TGCGCCAGCAGCTTAGAAGCTGGGGGGGAAAAACTGTTTTTT. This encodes CASSLEAGGEKLFF.

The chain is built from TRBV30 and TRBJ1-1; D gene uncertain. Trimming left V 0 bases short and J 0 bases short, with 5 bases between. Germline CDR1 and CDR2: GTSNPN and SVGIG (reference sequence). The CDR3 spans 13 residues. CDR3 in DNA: TGTGCCTGGAGTGTATCAGTGAACACTGAAGCTTTCTTT. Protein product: CAWSVSVNTEAFF.

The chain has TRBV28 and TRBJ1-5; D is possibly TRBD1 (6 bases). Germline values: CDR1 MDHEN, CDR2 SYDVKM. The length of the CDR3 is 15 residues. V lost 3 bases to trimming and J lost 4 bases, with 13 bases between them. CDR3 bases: TGTGCCAGCAGTTTTCCAGGGGCCCCGAATCAGCCCCAGCATTTT. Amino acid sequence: CASSFPGAPNQPQHF.

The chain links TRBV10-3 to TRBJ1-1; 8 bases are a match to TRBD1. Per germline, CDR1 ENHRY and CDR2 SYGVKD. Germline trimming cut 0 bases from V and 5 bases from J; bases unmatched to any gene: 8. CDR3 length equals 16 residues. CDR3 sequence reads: CAISESTVNRGTEAFF. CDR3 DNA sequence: TGTGCCATCAGTGAGTCAACCGTCAACAGGGGGACTGAAGCTTTCTTT.

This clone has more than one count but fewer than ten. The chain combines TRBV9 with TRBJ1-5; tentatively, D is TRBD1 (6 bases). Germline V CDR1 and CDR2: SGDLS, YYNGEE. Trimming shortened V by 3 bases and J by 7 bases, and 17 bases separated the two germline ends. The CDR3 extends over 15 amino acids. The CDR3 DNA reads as TGTGCCAGCAGCGCTGAAGGGGGGGCGGACCAGCCCCAGCATTTT. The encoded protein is CASSAEGGADQPQHF.